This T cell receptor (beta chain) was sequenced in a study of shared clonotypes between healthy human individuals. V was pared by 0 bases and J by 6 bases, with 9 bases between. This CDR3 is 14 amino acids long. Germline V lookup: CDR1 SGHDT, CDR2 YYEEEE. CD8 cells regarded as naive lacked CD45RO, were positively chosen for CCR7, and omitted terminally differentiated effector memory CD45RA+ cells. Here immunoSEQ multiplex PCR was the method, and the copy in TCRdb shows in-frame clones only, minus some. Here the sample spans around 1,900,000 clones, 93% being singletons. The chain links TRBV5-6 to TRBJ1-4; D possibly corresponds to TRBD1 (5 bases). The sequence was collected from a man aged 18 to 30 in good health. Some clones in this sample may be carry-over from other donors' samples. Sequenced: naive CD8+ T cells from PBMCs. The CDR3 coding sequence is TGTGCCAGCAGCTTGGCAACAGGAGATGAAAAACTGTTTTTT. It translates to CASSLATGDEKLFF.